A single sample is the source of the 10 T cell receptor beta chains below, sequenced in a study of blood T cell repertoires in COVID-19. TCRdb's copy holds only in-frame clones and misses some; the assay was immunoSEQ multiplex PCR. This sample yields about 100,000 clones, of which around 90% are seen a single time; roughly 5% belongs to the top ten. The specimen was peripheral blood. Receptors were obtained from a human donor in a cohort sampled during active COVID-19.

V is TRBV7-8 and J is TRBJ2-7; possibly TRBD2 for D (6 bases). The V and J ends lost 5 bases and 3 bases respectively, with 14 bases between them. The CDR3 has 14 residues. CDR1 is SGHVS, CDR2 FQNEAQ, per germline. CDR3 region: CASSRGTLVYEQYF. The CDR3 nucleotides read TGTGCCAGCAGCCGCGGGACTCTAGTCTACGAGCAGTACTTC.

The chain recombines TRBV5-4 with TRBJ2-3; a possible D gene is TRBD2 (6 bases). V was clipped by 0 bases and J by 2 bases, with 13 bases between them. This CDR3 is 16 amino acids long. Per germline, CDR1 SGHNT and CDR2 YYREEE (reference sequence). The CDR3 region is CASSLGREQPTDTQYF. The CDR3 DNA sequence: TGTGCCAGCAGCTTGGGACGGGAGCAACCCACAGATACGCAGTATTTT.

The CDR3 bases are TGTGCCAGCATCATATCAAGAACTAGCGGGAGGGGGGAGACCCAGTACTTC. The encoded protein is CASIISRTSGRGETQYF. The V and J genes are TRBV9 and TRBJ2-5, with 13 bases aligning to TRBD2. Unmatched junction bases numbered 13, after V lost 6 bases and J lost 5 bases. The germline V gene has CDR1 SGDLS and CDR2 YYNGEE. The CDR3 contains 17 residues.

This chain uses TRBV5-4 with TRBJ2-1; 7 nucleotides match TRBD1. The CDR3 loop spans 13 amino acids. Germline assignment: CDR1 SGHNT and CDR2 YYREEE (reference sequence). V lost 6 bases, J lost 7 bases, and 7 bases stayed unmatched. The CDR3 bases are TGTGCCAGCACGGGACAGAGTGGGAATGAGCAGTTCTTC. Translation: CASTGQSGNEQFF.

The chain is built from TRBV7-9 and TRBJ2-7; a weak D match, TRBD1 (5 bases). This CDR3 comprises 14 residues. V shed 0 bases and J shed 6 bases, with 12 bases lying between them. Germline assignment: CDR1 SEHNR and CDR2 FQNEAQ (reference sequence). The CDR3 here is CASSLAQSRGEQYF. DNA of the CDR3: TGTGCCAGCAGCTTAGCCCAATCTAGGGGCGAGCAGTACTTC.

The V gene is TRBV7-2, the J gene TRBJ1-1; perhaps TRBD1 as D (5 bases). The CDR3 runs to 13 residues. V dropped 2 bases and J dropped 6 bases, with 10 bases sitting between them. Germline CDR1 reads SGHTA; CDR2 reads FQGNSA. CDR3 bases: TGTGCCAGCAGCTTACAGGGTATGTCTGAAGCTTTCTTT. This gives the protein CASSLQGMSEAFF.

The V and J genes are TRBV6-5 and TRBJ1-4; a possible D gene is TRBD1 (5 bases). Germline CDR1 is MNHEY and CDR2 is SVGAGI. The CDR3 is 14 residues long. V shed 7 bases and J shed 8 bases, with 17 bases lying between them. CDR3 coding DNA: TGTGCCAGCACCCCTTCGGGGGGGGAGGAAAAACTGTTTTTT. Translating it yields CASTPSGGEEKLFF.

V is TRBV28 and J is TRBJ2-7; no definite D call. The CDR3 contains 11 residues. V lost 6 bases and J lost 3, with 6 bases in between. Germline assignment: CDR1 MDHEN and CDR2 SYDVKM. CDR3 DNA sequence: TGTGCCAGCAGCCCAGACTACGAGCAGTACTTC. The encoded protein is CASSPDYEQYF.

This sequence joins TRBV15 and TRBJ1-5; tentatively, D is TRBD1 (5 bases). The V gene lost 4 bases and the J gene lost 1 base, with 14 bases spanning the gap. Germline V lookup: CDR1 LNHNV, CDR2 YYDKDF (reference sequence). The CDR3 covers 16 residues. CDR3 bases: TGTGCCACCAGCATCGCCCGACAGCGCAGCAATCAGCCCCAGCATTTT. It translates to CATSIARQRSNQPQHF.

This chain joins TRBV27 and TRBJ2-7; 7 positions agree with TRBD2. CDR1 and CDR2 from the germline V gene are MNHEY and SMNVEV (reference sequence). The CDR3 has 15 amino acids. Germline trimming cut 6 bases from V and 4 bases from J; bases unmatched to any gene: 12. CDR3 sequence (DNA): TGTGCCAGCAGACCCAGAGGGGACTATTTATACGAGCAGTACTTC. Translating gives CASRPRGDYLYEQYF.